Listed below are T cell receptor beta chains from one sample, sequenced in a study of blood T cell repertoires in COVID-19. Sequencing was performed with immunoSEQ multiplex PCR; in TCRdb, only in-frame clones are kept and a portion is missing. The data hold about 280,000 clones, with more than 75% observed a single time. Sequenced: PBMCs or T cells enriched from blood (not recorded which). These receptors all stem from a woman aged 55-69 years in a cohort exposed to, infected with or recovered from COVID-19 (not recorded which). Both conserved end residues are part of each CDR3. D genes are given only for firm matches. Part of the rows lack a size; the others show once, few, many or a class for expanded clones.

j_call,v_call,clone_size,cdr3_length,d_call,cdr3_nt,cdr3_aa
TRBJ2-1,TRBV25-1,.,16,.,TGTGCCAGCAGTGAGGAGGCGAGGCAGCCCTACAATGAGCAGTTCTTC,CASSEEARQPYNEQFF
TRBJ2-1,TRBV5-1,.,15,TRBD2,TGCGCCAGCAGCTTTCTCTCGGGAGGGCAAAATGAGCAGTTCTTC,CASSFLSGGQNEQFF
TRBJ2-1,TRBV24-1,.,16,TRBD2,TGTGCCACCAGTGAGTACGGGAGGGCCCCCTACAATGAGCAGTTCTTC,CATSEYGRAPYNEQFF
TRBJ2-6,TRBV18,once,19,TRBD1,TGTGCCAGCTCACCGATAGAGGACAGGGGAACGGCTGGGGCCAACGTCCTGACTTTC,CASSPIEDRGTAGANVLTF
TRBJ1-2,TRBV2,.,14,TRBD1,TGTGCCAGCAGTGGGGGACAGGGAGGCTATGGCTACACCTTC,CASSGGQGGYGYTF
TRBJ2-4,TRBV7-9,.,14,TRBD1,TGTGCCAGCGGCTGGACAGGGGTTGGTAACATTCAGTACTTC,CASGWTGVGNIQYF
TRBJ2-7,TRBV6-7,.,13,.,TGTGCCAGCACCCATGAGACAGAATACGAGCAGTACTTC,CASTHETEYEQYF
TRBJ2-7,TRBV10-1,.,12,.,TGCGCCAGCAGTGACAGGGTCGGGGAGCAGTACTTC,CASSDRVGEQYF
TRBJ1-1,TRBV14,.,14,.,TGTGCCAGCAGACTAAGCGCCATGAACACTGAAGCTTTCTTT,CASRLSAMNTEAFF
TRBJ2-7,TRBV5-1,.,15,TRBD2,TGCGCCAGCAGCGCGGGAGGTACGAGCTCCTACGAGCAGTACTTC,CASSAGGTSSYEQYF
TRBJ2-7,TRBV10-3,.,13,.,TGTGCCATCAGTGGTAGCGACACCTACGAGCAGTACTTC,CAISGSDTYEQYF
TRBJ2-3,TRBV7-8,once,16,.,TGTGCCAGCAGCTCCCGAGACAGGATTACCACAGATACGCAGTATTTT,CASSSRDRITTDTQYF
TRBJ2-1,TRBV7-9,once,15,TRBD2,TGTGCCAGCAGCCTTAGCGGGAGGTCTAACAATGAGCAGTTCTTC,CASSLSGRSNNEQFF
TRBJ2-1,TRBV5-1,.,13,.,TGCGCCAGCTTCCGGGACACCTACAATGAGCAGTTCTTC,CASFRDTYNEQFF
TRBJ2-5,TRBV4-3,.,15,TRBD1,TGCGCCAGCAGCCAAGATGACAGGGGAGGCGAGACCCAGTACTTC,CASSQDDRGGETQYF
TRBJ2-1,TRBV28,.,16,TRBD2,TGTGCCAGCAGTCCCCTCCTGGCGGGAGGGAACAATGAGCAGTTCTTC,CASSPLLAGGNNEQFF
TRBJ2-1,TRBV6-2/TRBV6-3,once,13,.,TGTGCCAGCAGTTACTCTACCGGAGGTGAGCAGTTCTTC,CASSYSTGGEQFF
TRBJ1-1,TRBV7-9,.,18,TRBD1,TGTGCCAGCAGCTCGGACAGGATCTCCCAAAGGATGAACACTGAAGCTTTCTTT,CASSSDRISQRMNTEAFF
TRBJ2-1,TRBV28,.,13,TRBD1,TGTGCCAGCAGTTTGCCGGACAGGTTCTCGAGTTTCTTC,CASSLPDRFSSFF
TRBJ1-1,TRBV10-3,.,13,.,TGTGCCATCACAAGACAGGAAAACACTGAAGCTTTCTTT,CAITRQENTEAFF
TRBJ2-5,TRBV5-1,.,15,.,TGCGCCAGCAGCTTGACTAGTCGGGTTCAAGAGACCCAGTACTTC,CASSLTSRVQETQYF
TRBJ2-1,TRBV6-4,.,13,.,TGTGCCAGCAGTGACGGGAGATACAATGAGCAGTTCTTC,CASSDGRYNEQFF
TRBJ2-5,TRBV7-9,.,14,.,TGTGCCAGCAGCTTAGAACAGTTCCAAGAGACCCAGTACTTC,CASSLEQFQETQYF
TRBJ2-1,TRBV18,.,15,TRBD1,TGTGCCAGCTCAACCGGGACAGGGATGAGCAATGAGCAGTTCTTC,CASSTGTGMSNEQFF
TRBJ2-2,TRBV13,.,19,TRBD2,TGTGCCAGCAGCCCCCGTAGCGGGAGGGCCTTTCGGCTCACCGGGGAGCTGTTTTTT,CASSPRSGRAFRLTGELFF
TRBJ2-7,TRBV7-3,few,15,TRBD1,TGTGCCAGCAGCTCCGCGACAGGGGCCTCCTACGAGCAGTACTTC,CASSSATGASYEQYF
TRBJ2-5,TRBV11-2,.,13,TRBD1,TGTGCCAGCAGCCCCACAGGGGGAGAGACCCAGTACTTC,CASSPTGGETQYF
TRBJ2-7,TRBV28,.,13,.,TGTGCCAGCACCGGACAGATACCCTACGAGCAGTACTTC,CASTGQIPYEQYF
TRBJ1-2,TRBV3-1/TRBV3-2,once,13,.,TGTGCCAGCAGCCAAGTAGGGAGCTATGGCTACACCTTC,CASSQVGSYGYTF